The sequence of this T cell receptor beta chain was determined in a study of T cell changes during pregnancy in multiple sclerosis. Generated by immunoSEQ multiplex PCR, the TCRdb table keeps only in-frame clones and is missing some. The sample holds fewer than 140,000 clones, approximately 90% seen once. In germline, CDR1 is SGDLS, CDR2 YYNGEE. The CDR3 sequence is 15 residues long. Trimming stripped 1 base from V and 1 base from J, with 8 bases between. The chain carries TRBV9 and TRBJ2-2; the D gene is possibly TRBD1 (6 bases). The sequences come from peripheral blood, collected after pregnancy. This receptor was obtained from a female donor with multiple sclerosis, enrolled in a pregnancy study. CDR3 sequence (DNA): TGTGCCAGCAGCGTAAAGGACAGGAACACCGGGGAGCTGTTTTTT. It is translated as CASSVKDRNTGELFF.